The clone carrying this TCR beta chain was picked up many times. Its target is not known. The data were obtained in a study of HIV-infected patients and healthy controls. Overall study: A modest, significant CD4 rise occurred in about 90% of the 16 patients after three months of therapy.

Whole blood was used without fractionation, so all unsorted peripheral T cells were included. Study-wide results and caveats: MAIT alpha-chain CDR3s were frequent in healthy controls, depleted in HIV+.

The germline gives CDR1 WSHSY, CDR2 SAAADI. The CDR3 has 12 amino acids. Trimming left V 6 bases short and J 7 bases short, with 12 bases between. Around 0.5 ug RNA was reverse transcribed with alpha and beta constant-region primers. Using multiplexing indices, alpha and beta chain libraries were generated apart by chain-specific third strand synthesis. TCRdb reprocessed the 5' RACE reads with MiXCR, giving one entry per CDR3 protein. The sample records about 10,000 distinct CDR3 sequences, roughly 5.6% being singletons. The specimen comprised blood, sampled before antiretroviral therapy. The sequence was collected from an adult with HIV infection. The V and J genes are TRBV10-2 and TRBJ1-1; the D gene is possibly TRBD1 (6 bases). The CDR3 bases are TGCGCCAGCAGGCCAGGGGAGGGTGAAGCTTTCTTT. Protein product: CASRPGEGEAFF.